One sample yielded the 2 T cell receptor beta chains listed below, sequenced in a study of blood T cell repertoires in COVID-19. Some clones are missing from TCRdb's copy, which holds only in-frame ones; the method was immunoSEQ multiplex PCR. The sample has fewer than 500,000 clones, about 90% seen once. Input material: PBMCs or T cells enriched from blood (not recorded which). These receptors originate from a man aged 30-40 years who had recovered from COVID-19.

The rearrangement links TRBV11-2 to TRBJ2-3; no definite D call. V was trimmed by 0 bases and J by 2 bases, leaving 9 bases between them. The CDR3 runs to 15 residues. In germline, CDR1 is SGHAT, CDR2 FQNNGV. For the CDR3, the DNA is TGTGCCAGCAGCTTAGAGGCAGTATCCACAGATACGCAGTATTTT. This gives the protein CASSLEAVSTDTQYF.

Here the CDR3 DNA reads TGTGCCGGGGGTGACAGGGGGGCCAACGTCCTGACTTTC. Protein sequence: CAGGDRGANVLTF. The chain employs TRBV3-1 (or the pseudogene TRBV3-2) and TRBJ2-6, with a possible D match to TRBD1 (6 bases). The CDR3 runs 13 residues. Germline CDR1 LGHDT, CDR2 YNNKEL (reference sequence). The V end was cut by 11 bases, the J end by 4 bases, with 12 bases between.